The 32 T cell receptor beta chains below come from one sample, sequenced in a study of shared clonotypes between healthy human individuals. The data were produced by immunoSEQ multiplex PCR, yet TCRdb's version contains in-frame clones alone and is incomplete. The sample carries about 530,000 clones, nearly 80% recorded once. Sequences were obtained from PBMCs. These receptors were obtained from a woman in her forties in good health. Some clones in this sample may be carry-over from other donors' samples.

CDR3 nucleotides: TGCGCCAGCAGCGGTTTCAGGGCGGAGACCCAGTACTTC. Translation: CASSGFRAETQYF. The chain uses TRBV4-1 and TRBJ2-5; the D gene is possibly TRBD1 (5 bases). The CDR3 covers 13 residues. Looked up from germline, CDR1 is MGHRA and CDR2 is YSYEKL. Trimming removed 5 bases from V and 5 bases from J, with 12 bases in between.

This chain links TRBV27 with TRBJ2-3; TRBD2 agrees at 9 bases. The CDR3 has 16 amino acids. Germline lookup yields CDR1 MNHEY and CDR2 SMNVEV (reference sequence). Trimming cost V 6 bases and J 0 bases; bases outside gene matches: 7. Written as DNA, the CDR3 is TGTGCCAGCAGGACTCGACTAGCGGATAGCACAGATACGCAGTATTTT. It encodes CASRTRLADSTDTQYF.

The CDR3, as DNA: TGTGCCAGCTCACCGGCGATGCAAGAGACCCAGTACTTC. Its protein is CASSPAMQETQYF. This sequence joins TRBV18 and TRBJ2-5; unclear D gene. The CDR3 is 13 amino acids. The ends were cut back, 3 bases at V and 2 bases at J, with 7 bases in the middle. In germline, CDR1 is KGHSH, CDR2 LQKENI.

There are many counts of this clone. The chain couples TRBV7-9 to TRBJ1-1; no clear D gene. Germline lookup yields CDR1 SEHNR and CDR2 FQNEAQ (reference sequence). V lost 5 bases, J lost 6 bases, and 13 bases lay in between. The CDR3 spans 13 residues. The CDR3 loop reads CASSRLVPPEAFF. The CDR3 coding sequence is TGTGCCAGCAGCCGACTCGTACCCCCTGAAGCTTTCTTT. The full variable domain, with the rest looked up from reference TRBV7-9 and TRBJ1-1, is DTGVSQNPRHKITKRGQNVTFRCDPISEHNRLYWYRQTLGQGPEFLTYFQNEAQLEKSRLLSDRFSAERPKGSFSTLEIQRTEQGDSAMYLCASSRLVPPEAFFGQGTRLTVV.

The chain employs TRBV27 and TRBJ2-1; 9 bases fit TRBD2. Germline V gives CDR1 MNHEY, CDR2 SMNVEV (reference sequence). V lost 6 bases and J lost 7; bases outside the gene matches: 13. The CDR3 runs 16 residues. CDR3 DNA sequence: TGTGCCAGCAGCCCCTCCCTCCGCGGGAGGGGGAATGAGCAGTTCTTC. It specifies CASSPSLRGRGNEQFF.

This clone has a single count. One junction end disagrees with the germline gene, perhaps due to a read error. V gene TRBV6-6 combines with J gene TRBJ2-7; no clear D. Germline V gene sequence: CDR1 MNHNY, CDR2 SVGAGI (reference sequence). The CDR3 is 15 residues long. In DNA, the CDR3 is TGTGCCAGCAGTGTCGCAGATTTAGTCTCCCACGAGCAGTACTTC. Its translation: CASSVADLVSHEQYF.

This clone was observed a few times. The chain uses TRBV7-3 and TRBJ2-1, with D perhaps being TRBD1 or TRBD2 (6 bases each). Germline V gene sequence: CDR1 SGHTA, CDR2 FQGTGA. CDR3 length: 16 residues. Deletions cut 4 bases from V and 0 bases from J, with 13 bases between. CDR3 nucleotides: TGTGCCAGCAGCTGGGGGGCGGTAGGCTCCTACAATGAGCAGTTCTTC. Translation gives CASSWGAVGSYNEQFF.

The V call is TRBV6-5, the J call TRBJ2-1; possible D gene TRBD1, 5 bases. Trimming cost V 0 bases and J 3 bases, with 9 bases left between them. Germline values: CDR1 MNHEY, CDR2 SVGAGI. The CDR3 is 15 amino acids. The CDR3 DNA follows: TGTGCCAGCAGTTACTCGCCGGACATCTACAATGAGCAGTTCTTC. Its translation is CASSYSPDIYNEQFF.

This clone was observed a few times. The chain links TRBV5-1 to TRBJ2-2; D might be TRBD1 (6 bases). The CDR3 totals 16 residues. Trimming removed 4 bases from V and 5 bases from J, with 18 bases in between. Germline CDR1 SGHRS, CDR2 YFSETQ. The CDR3 is CASSPDAPGDTGELFF. The CDR3, as DNA: TGCGCCAGCAGCCCAGACGCACCAGGGGATACCGGGGAGCTGTTTTTT.

This clone was detected a few times. The chain employs TRBV4-1 and TRBJ1-1, with TRBD1 matching 7 bases. After removal of 1 base from V and 6 bases from J, the junction contained 11 bases not matched to a gene. The germline CDR1 and CDR2 sequences are MGHRA and YSYEKL. CDR3 length equals 16 residues. DNA for the CDR3: TGCGCCAGCAGCCAAGGAGGGGGACAGTTGGAGGCTGAAGCTTTCTTT. Encoded protein: CASSQGGGQLEAEAFF.

The V gene is TRBV5-6, the J gene TRBJ2-2, with D perhaps TRBD2 (6 bases). V lost 4 bases and J lost 3, with 16 bases in between. The germline V gene encodes CDR1 SGHDT and CDR2 YYEEEE. The CDR3 runs to 16 residues. The CDR3 region is CASSPRGSGYTGELFF. CDR3 coding DNA: TGTGCCAGCAGCCCCCGGGGGAGCGGCTACACCGGGGAGCTGTTTTTT. Using reference TRBV5-6 and TRBJ2-2 for the parts outside the CDR3, the full variable domain is DAGVTQSPTHLIKTRGQQVTLRCSPKSGHDTVSWYQQALGQGPQFIFQYYEEEERQRGNFPDRFSGHQFPNYSSELNVNALLLGDSALYLCASSPRGSGYTGELFFGEGSRLTVL.

This chain links TRBV19 with TRBJ1-5; no firm D call. This CDR3 contains 14 residues. V was clipped by 1 base and J by 0 bases, with 4 bases between them. Germline CDR1 is LNHDA and CDR2 is SQIVND (reference sequence). CDR3 protein: CASSIGHSNQPQHF. In nucleotides, the CDR3 is TGTGCCAGTAGTATAGGACATAGCAATCAGCCCCAGCATTTT. The full variable domain, with the rest looked up from reference TRBV19 and TRBJ1-5, is DGGITQSPKYLFRKEGQNVTLSCEQNLNHDAMYWYRQDPGQGLRLIYYSQIVNDFQKGDIAEGYSVSREKKESFPLTVTSAQKNPTAFYLCASSIGHSNQPQHFGDGTRLSIL.

V usage is TRBV11-2 and J usage is TRBJ2-1; D unresolved. The length of the CDR3 is 13 residues. Trimming took off 0 bases at V and 5 bases at J, with 5 bases between the two ends. The V gene's germline CDR1 is SGHAT and CDR2 FQNNGV. In DNA form, the CDR3 reads TGTGCCAGCAGCTTAGACTCGAACAATGAGCAGTTCTTC. This gives the protein CASSLDSNNEQFF. The whole variable domain, remainder taken from reference TRBV11-2 and TRBJ2-1, is EAGVAQSPRYKIIEKRQSVAFWCNPISGHATLYWYQQILGQGPKLLIQFQNNGVVDDSQLPKDRFSAERLKGVDSTLKIQPAKLEDSAVYLCASSLDSNNEQFFGPGTRLTVL.

The V call is TRBV9, the J call TRBJ1-1; D might be TRBD1 (6 bases). Germline assignment: CDR1 SGDLS and CDR2 YYNGEE. The CDR3 length is 13 residues. Trimming removed 2 bases from V and 7 bases from J, with 12 bases in between. CDR3 DNA: TGTGCCAGCAGCGTGTCCGGGGGCCTTGAAGCTTTCTTT. Translating it yields CASSVSGGLEAFF.

The chain recombines TRBV4-2 with TRBJ2-7; possibly TRBD2 for D (6 bases). Trimming cost V 1 base and J 4 bases, with 20 bases left between them. This CDR3 spans 17 amino acids. Looked up from germline, CDR1 is LGHNA and CDR2 is YNFKEQ. The CDR3 loop reads CASSQVGGAGEDYEQYF. DNA for the CDR3: TGTGCCAGCAGCCAAGTGGGGGGAGCGGGTGAGGATTACGAGCAGTACTTC.

This clone has a single count. The chain joins TRBV6-1 to TRBJ1-5; no definite D call. In germline, CDR1 is MNHNS, CDR2 SASEGT. Trimming left V 8 bases short and J 6 bases short, with 14 bases between. The CDR3 consists of 13 residues. Written as DNA, the CDR3 is TGTGCCAGCTCCCCCTTGAAGGGTCAGCCCCAGCATTTT. This sequence encodes CASSPLKGQPQHF.

V usage is TRBV4-1 and J usage is TRBJ2-3; 8 bases fit TRBD2. The CDR3 consists of 14 residues. The germline V gene has CDR1 MGHRA and CDR2 YSYEKL. V lost 4 bases, J lost 4 bases, and 4 bases stayed unmatched. CDR3 protein: CASSPLAGPDTQYF. The CDR3 DNA reads as TGCGCCAGCAGCCCCCTAGCGGGCCCAGATACGCAGTATTTT.

The chain couples TRBV5-1 to TRBJ2-5; D may match TRBD1 or TRBD2 (5 bases each). The CDR3 sequence is 14 residues long. Germline CDR1 SGHRS, CDR2 YFSETQ. Trimming cost V 4 bases and J 1 base, with 11 bases left between them. The CDR3 loop is CASSTQGVQETQYF. In DNA, the CDR3 is TGCGCCAGCAGCACTCAGGGAGTCCAAGAGACCCAGTACTTC.

The chain carries TRBV2 and TRBJ1-5; D gene ambiguous. Per the germline V gene, CDR1 is SNHLY and CDR2 is FYNNEI. The V and J ends lost 4 bases and 0 bases respectively, with 7 bases between them. The CDR3 is 14 residues long. CDR3 sequence reads: CASSVRISNQPQHF. The CDR3 DNA is TGTGCCAGCAGTGTTCGCATTAGCAATCAGCCCCAGCATTTT.

Remarks on this clone: The same CDR3 arises from other DNA sequences in this sample as well. The rearrangement joins TRBV4-3 to TRBJ1-5, with a tentative D call TRBD1 (5 bases). V lost 0 bases to trimming and J lost 2 bases, with 5 bases between them. Germline V CDR1 and CDR2: LGHNA, YSLEER. This CDR3 comprises 14 residues. Here the CDR3 reads CASSQDRGNQPQHF. The CDR3, as DNA: TGCGCCAGCAGCCAAGACAGGGGCAATCAGCCCCAGCATTTT.

The V and J genes are TRBV2 and TRBJ2-5; D not certain. CDR3 size: 14 residues. V lost 5 bases and J 4 bases, leaving 14 bases between the germline ends. Per germline, CDR1 SNHLY and CDR2 FYNNEI. The CDR3 DNA reads TGTGCCAGCAGTATCCCACAGTGGAGAGAGACCCAGTACTTC. Translating gives CASSIPQWRETQYF.

The V gene is TRBV2, the J gene TRBJ2-1; TRBD2 agrees at 12 bases. The CDR3 loop spans 14 amino acids. Trimming cost V 6 bases and J 9 bases; bases outside gene matches: 6. Germline V gene data show CDR1 as SNHLY and CDR2 as FYNNEI. The CDR3 loop reads CASRYSSGRVEQFF. The CDR3 nucleotides are TGTGCCAGCAGGTACTCTAGCGGGAGGGTTGAGCAGTTCTTC.

The chain employs TRBV6-4 and TRBJ2-3; 8 bases fit TRBD1. V dropped 5 bases and J dropped 4; count of bases not matched to a gene: 5. Germline lookup yields CDR1 MRHNA and CDR2 SNTAGT. CDR3 size: 14 residues. The chain's CDR3 is CASSTDRVADTQYF. The CDR3, as DNA: TGTGCCAGCAGTACGGACAGGGTGGCAGATACGCAGTATTTT.

This clone appeared a single time. The V gene is TRBV28, the J gene TRBJ2-1; possibly TRBD1 for D (6 bases). The V gene's germline CDR1 is MDHEN and CDR2 SYDVKM. The CDR3 runs to 17 residues. Between the trimmed V and J ends, which lost 4 bases and 2 bases, there was a span of 18 bases. DNA of the CDR3: TGTGCCAGCAGTTCACTATCCGGGACACCCACCTACAATGAGCAGTTCTTC. Its protein is CASSSLSGTPTYNEQFF.

The chain recombines TRBV15 with TRBJ2-5, with TRBD1 matching over 9 bases. V shed 1 base and J 7 bases; nucleotides not matched to a gene: 10. The CDR3 is 16 residues long. Germline CDR1 and CDR2: LNHNV and YYDKDF (reference sequence). The CDR3: CATSRGKGQGYTTQYF. The CDR3 DNA reads as TGTGCCACCAGCAGAGGAAAAGGACAGGGGTATACGACCCAGTACTTC.

The chain joins TRBV7-6 to TRBJ2-7; 10 bases agree with TRBD1. V was pared by 3 bases and J by 4 bases, with 3 bases of the junction left unmatched. Germline V CDR1 and CDR2: SGHVS, FNYEAQ. The CDR3 extends over 14 amino acids. This chain's CDR3 is CASSFRTGGYEQYF. CDR3 nucleotide sequence: TGTGCCAGCAGCTTTCGGACAGGGGGGTACGAGCAGTACTTC.

This clone was seen a single time. The chain couples TRBV4-2 to TRBJ1-6; 9 bases fit TRBD1. Germline V lookup: CDR1 LGHNA, CDR2 YNFKEQ. Germline trimming cut 2 bases from V and 5 bases from J; bases unmatched to any gene: 16. This CDR3 is built from 20 residues. The CDR3 region has the DNA TGTGCCAGCAGCCAAAAACCGGGACAGGGAAACGCAATGAATAATTCACCCCTCCACTTT. It specifies CASSQKPGQGNAMNNSPLHF.

The V and J genes are TRBV11-3 and TRBJ2-5; D might be TRBD1 (6 bases). V lost 1 base and J lost 2, with 8 bases in between. The CDR3 loop spans 14 amino acids. CDR1 and CDR2 from the germline V gene are SGHNT and YENEEA. This chain's CDR3 is CASSLGGQQETQYF. The CDR3 DNA reads as TGTGCCAGCAGCTTAGGAGGACAGCAAGAGACCCAGTACTTC.

The chain couples TRBV27 to TRBJ2-7; 7 nucleotides line up with TRBD2. V was pared by 2 bases and J by 7 bases, with 2 bases of the junction left unmatched. Germline V lookup: CDR1 MNHEY, CDR2 SMNVEV (reference sequence). The CDR3 is 12 residues long. CDR3 loop: CASSLPGREQYF. CDR3 coding DNA: TGTGCCAGCAGTTTACCCGGGAGGGAGCAGTACTTC.

The V gene is TRBV27, the J gene TRBJ1-4, with 9 bases aligning to TRBD1. V shed 3 bases and J 6 bases; nucleotides not matched to a gene: 2. Germline CDR1 MNHEY, CDR2 SMNVEV (reference sequence). CDR3 size: 14 residues. CDR3: CASSLDRGDEKLFF. For the CDR3, the DNA is TGTGCCAGCAGTTTGGACAGGGGTGATGAAAAACTGTTTTTT.

V is TRBV19 and J is TRBJ2-6; perhaps TRBD2 as D (5 bases). The CDR3 is made up of 15 amino acids. V gave up 4 bases and J gave up 0 bases, with 7 bases separating them. Germline assignment: CDR1 LNHDA and CDR2 SQIVND (reference sequence). This CDR3 reads CASSRDYSGANVLTF. CDR3 nucleotide sequence: TGTGCCAGTAGTAGAGACTACTCTGGGGCCAACGTCCTGACTTTC. Full variable domain (remainder filled in from reference TRBV19 and TRBJ2-6): DGGITQSPKYLFRKEGQNVTLSCEQNLNHDAMYWYRQDPGQGLRLIYYSQIVNDFQKGDIAEGYSVSREKKESFPLTVTSAQKNPTAFYLCASSRDYSGANVLTFGAGSRLTVL.

The chain links TRBV7-9 to TRBJ1-2; D is perhaps TRBD1 (5 bases). Germline assignment: CDR1 SEHNR and CDR2 FQNEAQ (reference sequence). This CDR3 has 13 residues. V gave up 3 bases and J gave up 10 bases, with 15 bases separating them. The CDR3 region has the DNA TGTGCCAGCAGCTTGGGACCTCCAAGTGTCTACACCTTC. Protein product: CASSLGPPSVYTF.